The 31 T cell receptor beta chains presented below share a single source sample, sequenced in a study of Siglec-9 on CD8 T cells in melanoma. TCRdb's table, derived via immunoSEQ multiplex PCR, lists solely in-frame clones and lacks some. This table has over 30,000 clones, roughly 84% appearing once. Sequencing used Siglec-9- CD8+ T cells sorted from blood. These receptors came from a human donor in good health.

The chain has TRBV19 and TRBJ1-2; no definite D call. CDR1 and CDR2 (germline): LNHDA, SQIVND (reference sequence). Trimming removed 5 bases from V and 5 bases from J, with 15 bases in between. This CDR3 has 14 amino acids. The CDR3 spells CASSDTVPAYGYTF. As DNA, the CDR3 is TGTGCCAGTAGTGACACAGTGCCCGCTTATGGCTACACCTTC.

This chain joins TRBV11-2 and TRBJ2-7, with 9 bases that match TRBD1. The CDR3 is 13 amino acids. V shed 8 bases, J shed 4 bases, and the junction held 6 bases outside the gene matches. The V gene's germline CDR1 is SGHAT and CDR2 FQNNGV. CDR3 bases: TGTGCCAGCCGGGACAGGGTTACGTACGAGCAGTACTTC. As protein: CASRDRVTYEQYF.

This clone was counted once. This chain connects TRBV19 to TRBJ2-3; D tentatively reads TRBD1 or TRBD2 (6 bases each). Per the germline V gene, CDR1 is LNHDA and CDR2 is SQIVND (reference sequence). This CDR3 is built from 14 residues. V was pared by 9 bases and J by 0 bases, with 13 bases between. For the CDR3, the DNA is TGTGCCAGCGGATGGGGGGCTAGCACAGATACGCAGTATTTT. It encodes CASGWGASTDTQYF.

The V and J genes are TRBV7-9 and TRBJ1-2; D is uncertain. CDR3 size: 13 residues. V was clipped by 1 base and J by 4 bases, with 7 bases between them. Germline V CDR1 and CDR2: SEHNR, FQNEAQ (reference sequence). The CDR3 region has the DNA TGTGCCAGCAGCTTAGGACCTGTCTATGGCTACACCTTC. Protein: CASSLGPVYGYTF.

Here the CDR3 reads CASSKLARGGIDIQYF. The CDR3, as DNA: TGTGCCAGCAGCAAACTAGCCCGGGGAGGTATAGACATTCAGTACTTC. The chain carries TRBV27 and TRBJ2-4; weak D call: TRBD2 (6 bases). Germline lookup yields CDR1 MNHEY and CDR2 SMNVEV (reference sequence). V lost 6 bases and J 8 bases, leaving 23 bases between the germline ends. This CDR3 has 16 residues.

This clone was seen more than once but under ten times. CDR3 region: CASSRTSIGTEAFF. CDR3 DNA: TGTGCCAGCAGCCGGACATCTATAGGAACTGAAGCTTTCTTT. The chain uses TRBV27 and TRBJ1-1; perhaps TRBD1 as D (5 bases). The CDR3 totals 14 residues. V gave up 6 bases and J gave up 5 bases, with 16 bases separating them. Germline V gene data show CDR1 as MNHEY and CDR2 as SMNVEV (reference sequence).

The chain couples TRBV7-2 to TRBJ2-1, with a weak D call TRBD2 (6 bases). Trimming removed 5 bases at V and 0 bases at J, with 11 bases between. From germline, CDR1 is SGHTA and CDR2 FQGNSA. There are 15 residues in the CDR3. CDR3 nucleotide sequence: TGTGCCAGCAGCGATCTAGCGAGCTCCTACAATGAGCAGTTCTTC. It is translated as CASSDLASSYNEQFF.

The CDR3 bases are TGTGCCAGTAGTATTACAATATCCTACGAGCAGTACTTC. Translating gives CASSITISYEQYF. This sequence joins TRBV19 and TRBJ2-7; unclear D gene. There are 13 residues in the CDR3. Germline V gene data show CDR1 as LNHDA and CDR2 as SQIVND (reference sequence). Trimming pared 3 bases from V and 1 base from J, leaving 7 bases between.

The CDR3 DNA reads as TGTGCCAGCAGCTTAGGGCTGGGGTTGAACACTGAAGCTTTCTTT. It encodes CASSLGLGLNTEAFF. The chain has TRBV11-2 and TRBJ1-1, with D unresolved. The CDR3 has 15 residues. V was pared by 1 base and J by 0 bases, with 9 bases between. Germline CDR1 and CDR2: SGHAT and FQNNGV.

The chain couples TRBV5-6 to TRBJ1-3, with 11 bases that match TRBD1. The CDR3 is 16 amino acids. Per the germline V gene, CDR1 is SGHDT and CDR2 is YYEEEE. V was pared by 5 bases and J by 3 bases, with 7 bases of the junction left unmatched. This CDR3 is CASSFGTGGIGNTIYF. CDR3 in DNA: TGTGCCAGCAGTTTCGGGACAGGGGGTATTGGAAACACCATATATTTT.

The rearrangement joins TRBV4-1 to TRBJ2-7, with 12 bases identical to TRBD2. J lost 7 bases, V lost 3 bases, and 7 bases had no gene match. The germline CDR1 and CDR2 sequences are MGHRA and YSYEKL. The CDR3 is 15 residues long. The CDR3 region has the DNA TGCGCCAGCAGCCACGCTAGCGGGGGGGCCAGGGAGCAGTACTTC. Translating gives CASSHASGGAREQYF.

The V call is TRBV7-9, the J call TRBJ2-5; the D call may be TRBD1 or TRBD2 (5 bases each). The CDR3 spans 16 residues. Trimming took 5 bases from V and 0 from J, leaving 16 bases between them. CDR1 is SEHNR and CDR2 is FQNEAQ in the germline V gene (reference sequence). The CDR3 DNA is TGTGCCAGCAGCCCCCGGGACCCTTGGTACCAAGAGACCCAGTACTTC. It translates to CASSPRDPWYQETQYF.

The rearrangement uses TRBV7-9 and TRBJ2-7, with TRBD2 as a possible D gene (6 bases). V lost 5 bases to trimming and J lost 2 bases, with 16 bases between them. This CDR3 is 15 amino acids long. Germline CDR1 and CDR2: SEHNR and FQNEAQ (reference sequence). CDR3 nucleotide sequence: TGTGCCAGCAGCCCATACCGGGACTTGACCTACGAGCAGTACTTC. This gives the protein CASSPYRDLTYEQYF.

The genes are TRBV10-1 and TRBJ1-5; D unresolved. The CDR3 contains 12 residues. V was shortened by 3 bases and J by 4 bases, with 4 bases between the two germline ends. The V gene's germline CDR1 is WNHNN and CDR2 SYGVQD (reference sequence). The chain's CDR3 is CASSDQNQPQHF. CDR3 sequence (DNA): TGCGCCAGCAGTGACCAAAATCAGCCCCAGCATTTT.

The genes are TRBV4-1 and TRBJ2-1; 8 bases are a match to TRBD2. The trim removed 0 bases at V and 6 bases at J, leaving 4 bases unmatched. The CDR3 is made up of 15 amino acids. In germline, CDR1 is MGHRA, CDR2 YSYEKL. The DNA of the CDR3 is TGCGCCAGCAGCCAAGATGGCACTAGCGGCAATGAGCAGTTCTTC. Amino acid sequence: CASSQDGTSGNEQFF.

The rearrangement uses TRBV7-2 and TRBJ2-3; D unresolved. CDR3 length: 15 residues. V lost 1 base, J lost 0 bases, and 8 bases lay in between. Germline loops: CDR1 SGHTA, CDR2 FQGNSA. For the CDR3, the DNA is TGTGCCAGCAGCTTAGTGGTGGTTAGCACAGATACGCAGTATTTT. Translated, it gives CASSLVVVSTDTQYF.

CDR3 bases: TGTGCCAGCAGCTTAACCGGGGAGCTGTTTTTT. This sequence encodes CASSLTGELFF. The rearrangement joins TRBV11-2 to TRBJ2-2, with D unresolved. CDR1 is SGHAT, CDR2 FQNNGV, per germline. The CDR3 covers 11 residues. Trimming pared 2 bases from V and 5 bases from J, leaving 0 bases between.

The J gene is TRBJ2-7, the V gene TRBV2; D not certain. This CDR3 spans 15 amino acids. The germline CDR1 and CDR2 sequences are SNHLY and FYNNEI. V shed 1 base and J shed 0 bases, with 10 bases lying between them. CDR3: CASSEGRMSSYEQYF. The CDR3 region has the DNA TGTGCCAGCAGTGAAGGTCGGATGAGCTCCTACGAGCAGTACTTC. Supplemented by reference TRBV2 and TRBJ2-7, the full variable domain reads EPEVTQTPSHQVTQMGQEVILRCVPISNHLYFYWYRQILGQKVEFLVSFYNNEISEKSEIFDDQFSVERPDGSNFTLKIRSTKLEDSAMYFCASSEGRMSSYEQYFGPGTRLTVT.

This chain joins TRBV30 and TRBJ2-5; D is possibly TRBD1 (5 bases). The V gene lost 2 bases and the J gene lost 0 bases, with 10 bases spanning the gap. Germline V CDR1 and CDR2: GTSNPN, SVGIG (reference sequence). The CDR3 contains 14 residues. The CDR3 reads CAWSRTSYQETQYF. In DNA, the CDR3 is TGTGCCTGGAGTCGGACATCTTACCAAGAGACCCAGTACTTC.

The CDR3 spells CASSDDSTETGELFF. The CDR3 DNA is TGTGCCAGCAGTGACGACAGCACAGAAACCGGGGAGCTGTTTTTT. The V gene is TRBV2, the J gene TRBJ2-2; weak D call: TRBD1 (5 bases). The length of the CDR3 is 15 residues. V dropped 3 bases and J dropped 5 bases, with 13 bases sitting between them. CDR1 and CDR2 (germline): SNHLY, FYNNEI.

This chain connects TRBV21-1 to TRBJ1-5. TRBV21-1 is shown as a pseudogene. The CDR3 has 12 amino acids. The CDR3 is CASSKSDQPQHF. The CDR3 nucleotides are TGTGCCAGCAGCAAAAGTGATCAGCCCCAGCATTTT.

The count of this clone is one. The chain couples TRBV6-1 to TRBJ2-7; 9 positions match TRBD1. The J segment lost 3 bases and the V segment lost 3 bases, leaving 3 bases of the junction unmatched. CDR3 size: 14 residues. Germline assignment: CDR1 MNHNS and CDR2 SASEGT. CDR3 residues: CASSEGQGIYEQYF. In DNA form, the CDR3 reads TGTGCCAGCAGTGAGGGACAGGGCATCTACGAGCAGTACTTC.

This chain connects TRBV7-6 to TRBJ2-1; a possible D gene is TRBD1 (6 bases). This CDR3 contains 14 residues. V was trimmed by 1 base and J by 5 bases, leaving 9 bases between them. Germline V lookup: CDR1 SGHVS, CDR2 FNYEAQ. The DNA for the CDR3 is TGTGCCAGCAGCTTAGTAGAGGGGGACAATGAGCAGTTCTTC. This translates into CASSLVEGDNEQFF.

The rearrangement links TRBV29-1 to TRBJ2-7; D is ambiguous. V was shortened by 4 bases and J by 1 base, with 8 bases between the two germline ends. Germline V gene lookup returns CDR1 SQVTM and CDR2 ANQGSEA. The CDR3 runs 12 residues. Here the CDR3 DNA reads TGCAGCGTTGTTGACGGATCCTACGAGCAGTACTTC. Its translation is CSVVDGSYEQYF.

V usage is TRBV7-8 and J usage is TRBJ2-7; D is unclear. Trimming removed 1 base from V and 3 bases from J, with 7 bases in between. The CDR3 has 13 amino acids. Germline V gives CDR1 SGHVS, CDR2 FQNEAQ. The CDR3 loop is CASSLVNSYEQYF. CDR3 coding DNA: TGTGCCAGCAGCTTAGTCAACAGCTACGAGCAGTACTTC.

The sample holds one count of this clone. The rearrangement uses TRBV7-2 and TRBJ2-1, with D perhaps TRBD1 or TRBD2 (6 bases each). Per the germline V gene, CDR1 is SGHTA and CDR2 is FQGNSA. The CDR3 length is 17 residues. Trimming cost V 1 base and J 5 bases, with 18 bases left between them. CDR3 coding DNA: TGTGCCAGCAGCTTAGTGCAGGGGAGGATCGGAAACAATGAGCAGTTCTTC. Translation gives CASSLVQGRIGNNEQFF.

This clone was counted once. The chain has TRBV7-9 and TRBJ2-5; D gene unclear. The germline V gene encodes CDR1 SEHNR and CDR2 FQNEAQ (reference sequence). CDR3 length: 12 residues. V was trimmed by 5 bases and J by 4 bases, leaving 8 bases between them. CDR3 sequence reads: CASSPPRETQYF. CDR3 bases: TGTGCCAGCAGCCCCCCGAGAGAGACCCAGTACTTC.

This chain joins TRBV6-5 and TRBJ2-1; D is undetermined. Germline V gene data show CDR1 as MNHEY and CDR2 as SVGAGI. V lost 0 bases and J 5 bases, leaving 11 bases between the germline ends. The CDR3 length is 15 residues. The CDR3 reads CASSYSWRSNNEQFF. The CDR3, as DNA: TGTGCCAGCAGTTACTCGTGGCGTAGTAACAATGAGCAGTTCTTC.

This clone is a singleton in its sample. This rearrangement joins TRBV5-5 to TRBJ2-7; no definite D call. From germline, CDR1 is SGHKS and CDR2 YYEKEE (reference sequence). V was shortened by 1 base and J by 2 bases, with 13 bases between the two germline ends. The CDR3 loop spans 15 amino acids. Here the CDR3 DNA reads TGTGCCAGCAGCTTGTCGCAGGCCCCCACCTACGAGCAGTACTTC. Translating gives CASSLSQAPTYEQYF.

The chain joins TRBV4-1 to TRBJ2-3; D gene unclear. The CDR3 has 17 residues. V lost 4 bases and J lost 0, with 17 bases in between. Germline CDR1 reads MGHRA; CDR2 reads YSYEKL. The CDR3 nucleotides read TGCGCCAGCAGCCCTCCGAATTATGGGGAAAGCACAGATACGCAGTATTTT. It is translated as CASSPPNYGESTDTQYF.

The chain uses TRBV11-3 and TRBJ1-5; D call uncertain. The CDR3 contains 14 residues. Germline V gene data show CDR1 as SGHNT and CDR2 as YENEEA. V lost 6 bases to trimming and J lost 6 bases, with 15 bases between them. For the CDR3, the DNA is TGTGCCAGCAGGCCGACGGAGCGAACTCAGCCCCAGCATTTT. Amino acids: CASRPTERTQPQHF.